Each of the 21 T cell receptor beta chains below was sequenced from the same sample in a study of cytomegalovirus exposure and HLA in healthy donors. Both 60 Vbeta primers and 13 Jbeta primers went into the PCR. Libraries were prepared by immunoSEQ multiplex PCR; TCRdb keeps only in-frame clonotypes and omits some of them. In the table there are approximately 160,000 clones, 82% of which are singletons. The sequencing input was PBMCs. The source of these receptors is a male donor in good health and CMV-seronegative.

The V gene is TRBV14, the J gene TRBJ2-2; D is undetermined. The CDR3 loop spans 16 amino acids. V shed 1 base and J shed 5 bases, with 14 bases lying between them. CDR1 is SGHDN, CDR2 FVKESK, per germline. CDR3 sequence reads: CASSQVVGRRTGELFF. Written as DNA, the CDR3 is TGTGCCAGCAGCCAAGTTGTAGGCAGGCGAACCGGGGAGCTGTTTTTT. Together with reference TRBV14 and TRBJ2-2, the CDR3 gives the full variable domain: EAGVTQFPSHSVIEKGQTVTLRCDPISGHDNLYWYRRVMGKEIKFLLHFVKESKQDESGMPNNRFLAERTGGTYSTLKVQPAELEDSGVYFCASSQVVGRRTGELFFGEGSRLTVL.

This chain uses TRBV23-1 with TRBJ2-7; D unclear. TRBV23-1 is an ORF for which the function is uncertain. V shed 5 bases and J shed 5 bases, with 4 bases lying between them. CDR3 length equals 10 residues. This CDR3 reads CASSLDEQYF. The DNA of the CDR3 is TGCGCCAGCAGTTTAGACGAGCAGTACTTC.

This chain joins TRBV7-9 and TRBJ2-2; D ambiguous. Germline CDR1 SEHNR, CDR2 FQNEAQ (reference sequence). Trimming took off 0 bases at V and 6 bases at J, with 8 bases between the two ends. The length of the CDR3 is 14 residues. In DNA form, the CDR3 reads TGTGCCAGCAGCTTAGCGCTCGTAGCCGGGGAGCTGTTTTTT. It codes for CASSLALVAGELFF.

The V and J genes are TRBV5-1 and TRBJ2-1; perhaps TRBD2 as D (6 bases). Per the germline V gene, CDR1 is SGHRS and CDR2 is YFSETQ. V shed 1 base and J shed 7 bases, with 15 bases lying between them. CDR3 size: 15 residues. CDR3 loop: CASSLSGGTGNEQFF. In DNA, the CDR3 is TGCGCCAGCAGCTTGTCCGGCGGGACGGGGAATGAGCAGTTCTTC.

The chain is built from TRBV14 and TRBJ1-3; D unresolved. CDR1 SGHDN and CDR2 FVKESK come from the germline V gene. This CDR3 comprises 18 residues. The V gene lost 0 bases and the J gene lost 0 bases, with 15 bases spanning the gap. CDR3 in amino acids: CASSQDRVGSGSGNTIYF. CDR3 nucleotide sequence: TGTGCCAGCAGCCAAGATCGGGTCGGGAGCGGCTCTGGAAACACCATATATTTT.

The CDR3 region is CASSDSPLAGGPRDGSDTQYF. In DNA form, the CDR3 reads TGTGCCAGCAGTGACTCTCCTCTAGCGGGGGGGCCTCGGGATGGGTCAGATACGCAGTATTTT. The chain links TRBV6-4 to TRBJ2-3, with TRBD2 matching 12 bases. In germline, CDR1 is MRHNA, CDR2 SNTAGT. This CDR3 contains 21 residues. V trimming: 0 bases; J trimming: 4 bases; junction bases outside the gene matches: 17.

V gene TRBV5-5 combines with J gene TRBJ2-7; 7 bases fit TRBD1. The CDR3 consists of 14 residues. V gave up 4 bases and J gave up 7 bases; unmatched junction bases: 11. From germline, CDR1 is SGHKS and CDR2 YYEKEE (reference sequence). CDR3 DNA sequence: TGTGCCAGCAGCAAATCAGGGGGTCTAAAAGAGCAGTACTTC. Protein sequence: CASSKSGGLKEQYF.

The rearrangement links TRBV27 to TRBJ1-2, with D uncertain. The CDR3 extends over 14 amino acids. The V gene lost 0 bases and the J gene lost 2 bases, with 7 bases spanning the gap. CDR1 and CDR2 (germline): MNHEY, SMNVEV (reference sequence). CDR3 nucleotide sequence: TGTGCCAGCAGTTTATCAGCAGGAAACTATGGCTACACCTTC. Its translation: CASSLSAGNYGYTF.

The chain recombines TRBV11-2 with TRBJ2-1; possibly TRBD1 for D (5 bases). The V gene's germline CDR1 is SGHAT and CDR2 FQNNGV. The CDR3 runs to 15 residues. Trimming took off 5 bases at V and 9 bases at J, with 20 bases between the two ends. The CDR3 protein is CASSPAGAKYIEQFF. DNA of the CDR3: TGTGCCAGCAGCCCCGCTGGGGCGAAGTATATTGAGCAGTTCTTC.

The V gene is TRBV6-5, the J gene TRBJ2-3; TRBD1 agrees at 8 bases. The CDR3 sequence is 15 residues long. Germline CDR1 and CDR2: MNHEY and SVGAGI. Trimming took 4 bases from V and 2 from J; bases not matched to a gene: 5. The DNA for the CDR3 is TGTGCCAGCAGTTCTGGACAGGGCCACACAGATACGCAGTATTTT. Protein sequence: CASSSGQGHTDTQYF.

This chain connects TRBV5-1 to TRBJ2-5, with TRBD1 as a possible D gene (6 bases). V shed 6 bases and J shed 4 bases, with 13 bases lying between them. The CDR3 contains 13 residues. Germline-derived CDR1 and CDR2 are SGHRS and YFSETQ. DNA for the CDR3: TGCGCCAGCACCTCAGGGGCGGGAGAGACCCAGTACTTC. Amino acids: CASTSGAGETQYF.

The V gene is TRBV12-5, the J gene TRBJ2-5; 9 bases are a match to TRBD2. The length of the CDR3 is 18 residues. In germline, CDR1 is LGHNT, CDR2 FRNRAP. The ends lost 5 bases at V and 5 bases at J; junction bases unmatched: 18. CDR3 nucleotides: TGTGCTAGTGGTCCCACCGGGTTGTCGGAGCGGGGGGTTGAGACCCAGTACTTC. Residues: CASGPTGLSERGVETQYF.

The chain carries TRBV6-5 and TRBJ2-3; perhaps TRBD2 as D (6 bases). Trimming removed 0 bases from V and 3 bases from J, with 13 bases in between. This CDR3 contains 16 residues. The germline CDR1 and CDR2 sequences are MNHEY and SVGAGI. The CDR3 protein is CASSYSTLLATDTQYF. The CDR3 DNA sequence: TGTGCCAGCAGTTACTCCACGCTACTAGCTACAGATACGCAGTATTTT.

The V call is TRBV7-6, the J call TRBJ2-3, with 9 bases lining up with TRBD2. The CDR3 is 18 residues long. The germline V gene encodes CDR1 SGHVS and CDR2 FNYEAQ. Trimming cost V 5 bases and J 0 bases; bases outside gene matches: 12. The CDR3 sequence is CASSPRASGAKSTDTQYF. As DNA, the CDR3 is TGTGCCAGCAGCCCGCGGGCTAGCGGGGCAAAGAGCACAGATACGCAGTATTTT.

V gene TRBV4-3 combines with J gene TRBJ1-1; perhaps TRBD1 as D (6 bases). The germline CDR1 and CDR2 sequences are LGHNA and YSLEER. Trimming removed 0 bases from V and 7 bases from J, with 12 bases in between. The CDR3 is 14 amino acids. The CDR3 DNA is TGCGCCAGCAGCCAAGATCAGGGGTTCGGTGAAGCTTTCTTT. This gives the protein CASSQDQGFGEAFF.

The CDR3 sequence is CASTEQGRGTEAFF. The CDR3 bases are TGTGCCAGCACCGAACAGGGACGTGGCACTGAAGCTTTCTTT. V usage is TRBV6-6 and J usage is TRBJ1-1; maybe TRBD1 (6 bases). V was cut by 7 bases and J by 4 bases, with 16 bases left in between. Germline V CDR1 and CDR2: MNHNY, SVGAGI (reference sequence). The CDR3 covers 14 residues.

For the CDR3, the DNA is TGTGCTAGTGGTTTGGTACCCTTGAGCAACGAGCAGTACTTC. Translated: CASGLVPLSNEQYF. This chain uses TRBV12-5 with TRBJ2-7; no reliable D call. The CDR3 extends over 14 amino acids. Germline V gene lookup returns CDR1 LGHNT and CDR2 FRNRAP. V lost 0 bases and J lost 5, with 11 bases in between.

This chain connects TRBV18 to TRBJ2-3, with 10 bases aligning to TRBD1. CDR1 and CDR2 (germline): KGHSH, LQKENI. V dropped 4 bases and J dropped 3; count of bases not matched to a gene: 1. There are 14 residues in the CDR3. The CDR3 DNA reads as TGTGCCAGCTCACGGACAGGGGGAACAGATACGCAGTATTTT. It specifies CASSRTGGTDTQYF.

The chain recombines TRBV5-1 with TRBJ1-1; TRBD1 is a possible D gene (5 bases). Germline-derived CDR1 and CDR2 are SGHRS and YFSETQ. Trimming shortened V by 4 bases and J by 0 bases, and 7 bases separated the two germline ends. This CDR3 is 13 amino acids long. For the CDR3, the DNA is TGCGCCAGCAGCATGGACATGAACACTGAAGCTTTCTTT. It is translated as CASSMDMNTEAFF.

The chain carries TRBV6-5 and TRBJ1-2; D is perhaps TRBD1 (5 bases). Germline loops: CDR1 MNHEY, CDR2 SVGAGI. The CDR3 extends over 14 amino acids. The germline V and J ends were trimmed by 4 bases and 4 bases, with 13 bases remaining between them. CDR3 DNA: TGTGCCAGCAGTTTGATCGGGGGAGGCTATGGCTACACCTTC. It encodes CASSLIGGGYGYTF.

The chain combines TRBV5-6 with TRBJ2-5, with 9 bases identical to TRBD2. Germline V CDR1 and CDR2: SGHDT, YYEEEE. The CDR3 totals 15 residues. J was trimmed by 5 bases and V by 1 base; bases with no gene match: 6. CDR3 residues: CASSLRSGRLETQYF. For the CDR3, the DNA is TGTGCCAGCAGCTTGAGGAGCGGGAGGCTTGAGACCCAGTACTTC.